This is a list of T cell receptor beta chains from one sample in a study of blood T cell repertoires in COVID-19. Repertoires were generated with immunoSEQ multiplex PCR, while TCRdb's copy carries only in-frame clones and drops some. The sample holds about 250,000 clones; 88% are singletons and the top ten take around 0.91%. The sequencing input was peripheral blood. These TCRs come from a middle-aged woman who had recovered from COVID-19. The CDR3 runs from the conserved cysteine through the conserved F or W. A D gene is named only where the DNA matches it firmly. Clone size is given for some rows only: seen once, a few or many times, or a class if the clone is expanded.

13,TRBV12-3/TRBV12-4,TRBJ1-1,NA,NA,TGTGCCAGCAGCTCTACAGTAAACACTGAAGCTTTCTTT,CASSSTVNTEAFF
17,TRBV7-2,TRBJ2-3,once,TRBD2,TGTGCCAGCAGCGCCCAGTGGTGGGAGGGCCGGGCAGATACGCAGTATTTT,CASSAQWWEGRADTQYF
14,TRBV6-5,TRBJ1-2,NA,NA,TGTGCCAGCAGGGCTGGGGGGATAGACTATGGCTACACCTTC,CASRAGGIDYGYTF
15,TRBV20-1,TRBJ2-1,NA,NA,TGCAGTGCTAGTGACATCCAGCGCCACTACAATGAGCAGTTCTTC,CSASDIQRHYNEQFF
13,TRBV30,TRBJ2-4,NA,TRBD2,TGTGCCTGGAGCCCTTGGGGGGGAAACATTCAGTACTTC,CAWSPWGGNIQYF
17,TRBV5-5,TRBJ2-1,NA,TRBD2,TGTGCCAGCAGCCCCCCGGGGGGGCAAAGCTCCTACAATGAGCAGTTCTTC,CASSPPGGQSSYNEQFF
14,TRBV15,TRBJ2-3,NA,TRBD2,TGTGCCACCAGCTTCGGAGCGGGAGCAGATACGCAGTATTTT,CATSFGAGADTQYF
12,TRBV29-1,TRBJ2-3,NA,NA,TGCAGCGTTGAAGATTTGGGGCAGCCGCAGTATTTT,CSVEDLGQPQYF
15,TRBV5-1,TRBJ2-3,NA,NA,TGCGCCAGCAGCTTGGGGGACACCCACACAGATACGCAGTATTTT,CASSLGDTHTDTQYF
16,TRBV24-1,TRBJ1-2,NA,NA,TGTGCCACCAGTGATCCACAGCGGGCAGGAATCTATGGCTACACCTTC,CATSDPQRAGIYGYTF
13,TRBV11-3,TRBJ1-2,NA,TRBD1,TGTGCCAGCAGCTTAGGGACAGGCTATGGCTACACCTTC,CASSLGTGYGYTF
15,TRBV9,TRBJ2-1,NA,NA,TGTGCCAGCAGCGTAGGGGTGGGGCTCCACAATGAGCAGTTCTTC,CASSVGVGLHNEQFF
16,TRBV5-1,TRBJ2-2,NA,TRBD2,TGCGCCAGCAGCCCAGGGACTAGCGGGAGTGCCGGGGAGCTGTTTTTT,CASSPGTSGSAGELFF
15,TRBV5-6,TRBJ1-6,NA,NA,TGTGCCAGCAGCTCCCGCAGGCCCGCGGGTTCACCCCTCCACTTT,CASSSRRPAGSPLHF
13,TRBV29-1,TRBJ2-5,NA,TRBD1,TGCAGCGTTGCCCCCGGGACAGGGGAGACCCAGTACTTC,CSVAPGTGETQYF
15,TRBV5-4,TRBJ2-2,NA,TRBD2,TGTGCCAGCAGCTTGGTTTTAGCGGGAGGCGGGGAGCTGTTTTTT,CASSLVLAGGGELFF
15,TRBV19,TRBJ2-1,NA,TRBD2,TGTGCCAGTAGTACAACCGGGACTACCTACAATGAGCAGTTCTTC,CASSTTGTTYNEQFF
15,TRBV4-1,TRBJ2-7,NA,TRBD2,TGCGCCAGCAGCCAACGGGGGGGAGCGTTCTACGAGCAGTACTTC,CASSQRGGAFYEQYF
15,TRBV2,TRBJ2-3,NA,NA,TGTGCCAGCAGTGAATGGATCGGGGGTACAGATACGCAGTATTTT,CASSEWIGGTDTQYF
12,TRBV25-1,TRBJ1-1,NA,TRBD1,TGTGCCAGCCGACAGGGGCACACTGAAGCTTTCTTT,CASRQGHTEAFF
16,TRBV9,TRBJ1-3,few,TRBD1,TGTGCCAGCAGCACGATACAGGGGGCTCACGGAAACACCATATATTTT,CASSTIQGAHGNTIYF
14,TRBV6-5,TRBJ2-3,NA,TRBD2,TGTGCCAGCAGTTGGGGACTACCTGGGGATACGCAGTATTTT,CASSWGLPGDTQYF
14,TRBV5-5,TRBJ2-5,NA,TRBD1,TGTGCCAGCAGCCCGCTGGGCAGGGGGGAGACCCAGTACTTC,CASSPLGRGETQYF
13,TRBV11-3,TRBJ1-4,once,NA,TGTGCCAGCACCACACCACCAGGTGAAAAACTGTTTTTT,CASTTPPGEKLFF
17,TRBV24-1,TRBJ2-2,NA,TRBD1,TGTGCCACCAGCAAGCAACCCGGGACAGGGAACACCGGGGAGCTGTTTTTT,CATSKQPGTGNTGELFF
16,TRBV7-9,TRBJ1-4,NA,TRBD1,TGTGCCAGCAGCTCGGGACAGGGTGGGACTAATGAAAAACTGTTTTTT,CASSSGQGGTNEKLFF
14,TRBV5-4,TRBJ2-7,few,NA,TGTGCCAGCAGCTCTGGGACACCCTCCTACGAGCAGTACTTC,CASSSGTPSYEQYF
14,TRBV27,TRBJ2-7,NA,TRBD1,TGTGCCAGCAGTCCCCCAGGACAGGGGCGGGAGCAGTACTTC,CASSPPGQGREQYF
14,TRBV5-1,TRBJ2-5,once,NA,TGCGCCAGCAGCTCGCCGAGCAAAGGGGGGACCCAGTACTTC,CASSSPSKGGTQYF
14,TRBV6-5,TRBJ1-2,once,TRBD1,TGTGCCAGCAGTAACGGACAGGGCCTCTATGGCTACACCTTC,CASSNGQGLYGYTF
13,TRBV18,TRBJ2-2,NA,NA,TGTGCCAGCTCACCCCAGGGTTCCGGGGAGCTGTTTTTT,CASSPQGSGELFF
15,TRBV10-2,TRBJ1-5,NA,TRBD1,TGCGCCAGCAGGGGACAGGGGGCGGGCAATCAGCCCCAGCATTTT,CASRGQGAGNQPQHF
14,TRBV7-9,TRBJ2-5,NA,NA,TGTGCCAGCAGCTTAGCGTTCGGGCAAGAGACCCAGTACTTC,CASSLAFGQETQYF
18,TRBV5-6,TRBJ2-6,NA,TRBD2,TGTGCCAGCAGCTTGTGGCTAGCGGGAGCTTCCGGGGCCAACGTCCTGACTTTC,CASSLWLAGASGANVLTF
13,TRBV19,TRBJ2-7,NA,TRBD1,TGTGCCAGTAGTGCGGACAGGGGCTACGAGCAGTACTTC,CASSADRGYEQYF
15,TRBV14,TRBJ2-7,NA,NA,TGTGCCAGCAGCCAGCCGAGGGGGAGCTCCTACGAGCAGTACTTC,CASSQPRGSSYEQYF
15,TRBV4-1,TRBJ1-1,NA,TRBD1,TGCGCCAGCAGCCAGGCCGACAGGGGGCGAGGTGAAGCTTTCTTT,CASSQADRGRGEAFF
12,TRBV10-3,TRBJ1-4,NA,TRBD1,TGTGCCGCCTGGGACAGGGGCGAAAAACTGTTTTTT,CAAWDRGEKLFF
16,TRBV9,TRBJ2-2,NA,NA,TGTGCCAGCAGCGTAGTCAGCGGCGGCGACACCGGGGAGCTGTTTTTT,CASSVVSGGDTGELFF
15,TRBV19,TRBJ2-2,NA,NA,TGTGCCACCCAAGGCGGGCGGGCTCCCACCGGGGAGCTGTTTTTT,CATQGGRAPTGELFF
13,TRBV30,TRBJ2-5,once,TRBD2,TGTGCCTGGAGTCGACTAGCGGGAGAGACCCAGTACTTC,CAWSRLAGETQYF
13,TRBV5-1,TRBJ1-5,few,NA,TGCTCCTCACGGGGGTCAGACAATCAGCCCCAGCATTTT,CSSRGSDNQPQHF
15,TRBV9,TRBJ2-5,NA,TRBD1,TGTGCCAGCAGCGTGGCAACAGGGGTGCAAGAGACCCAGTACTTC,CASSVATGVQETQYF
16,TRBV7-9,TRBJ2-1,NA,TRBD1,TGTGCCAGCACCCCGGGGGGGGACAGGGGGTATTATGAGCAGTTCTTC,CASTPGGDRGYYEQFF
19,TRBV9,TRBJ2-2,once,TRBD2,TGTGCCAGCAGCACGTCGCGACATAGCGGGAGGCCGAACACCGGGGAGCTGTTTTTT,CASSTSRHSGRPNTGELFF
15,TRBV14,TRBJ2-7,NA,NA,TGTGCCAGCAGTGTCCGCGGTGGGAGCTCCTACGAGCAGTACTTC,CASSVRGGSSYEQYF
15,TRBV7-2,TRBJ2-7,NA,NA,TGTGCCAGCAGCTTAGAAGGAGGACCCAGTGAAGAGCAGTACTTC,CASSLEGGPSEEQYF
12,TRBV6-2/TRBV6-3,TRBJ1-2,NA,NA,TGTGCCAGCAGTTACGTCCGCGGGGGCTACACCTTC,CASSYVRGGYTF
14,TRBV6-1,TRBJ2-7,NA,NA,TGTGCCAGCAGCCCCGGGACATCCTGGGCCGAGCAGTACTTC,CASSPGTSWAEQYF
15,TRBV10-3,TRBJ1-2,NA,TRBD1,TGTGCCATCACCCCACGGGACAGGGACTTCTATGGCTACACCTTC,CAITPRDRDFYGYTF
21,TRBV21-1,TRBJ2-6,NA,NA,TGTGCCAGCAGCAAAGTTGGAGATCCCGGGACATCCGACTCTGGGGCCAACGTCCTGACTTTC,CASSKVGDPGTSDSGANVLTF
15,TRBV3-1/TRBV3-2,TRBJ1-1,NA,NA,TGTGCCAGCAGCCTGCGAACCGGGGGAAACACTGAAGCTTTCTTT,CASSLRTGGNTEAFF
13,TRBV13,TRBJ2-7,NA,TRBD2,TGTGCCAGCAGCACCAGTGGGGCGGGAGGGCAGTACTTC,CASSTSGAGGQYF
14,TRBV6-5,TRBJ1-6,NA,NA,TGTGCCACCGGTGGCGCGGGGGGTAATTCACCCCTCCACTTT,CATGGAGGNSPLHF
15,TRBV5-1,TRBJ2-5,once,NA,TGCGCCAGCAGCTTGGGGGGCAGGATTCAAGAGACCCAGTACTTC,CASSLGGRIQETQYF
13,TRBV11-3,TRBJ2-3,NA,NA,TGTGCCAGCGGGTTGGGACACACAGATACGCAGTATTTT,CASGLGHTDTQYF
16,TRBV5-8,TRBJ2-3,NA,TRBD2,TGTGCCAGCAGCCTAGGACTAGCGGCTAGCACAGATACGCAGTATTTT,CASSLGLAASTDTQYF
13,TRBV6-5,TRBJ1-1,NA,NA,TGTGCCAGCAGTTACCCGGGGAGGACTGAAGCTTTCTTT,CASSYPGRTEAFF